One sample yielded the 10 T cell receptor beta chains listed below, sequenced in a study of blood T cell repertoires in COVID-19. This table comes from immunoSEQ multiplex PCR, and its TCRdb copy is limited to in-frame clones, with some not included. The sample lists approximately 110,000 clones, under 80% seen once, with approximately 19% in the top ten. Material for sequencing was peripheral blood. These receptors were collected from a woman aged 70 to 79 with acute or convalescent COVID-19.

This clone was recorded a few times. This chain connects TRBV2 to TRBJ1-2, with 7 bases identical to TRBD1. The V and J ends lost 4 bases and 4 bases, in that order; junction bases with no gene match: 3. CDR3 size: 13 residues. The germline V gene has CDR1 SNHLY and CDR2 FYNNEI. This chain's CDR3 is CASSVQGVYGYTF. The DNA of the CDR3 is TGTGCCAGCAGTGTGCAGGGGGTCTATGGCTACACCTTC. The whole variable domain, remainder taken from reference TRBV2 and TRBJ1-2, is EPEVTQTPSHQVTQMGQEVILRCVPISNHLYFYWYRQILGQKVEFLVSFYNNEISEKSEIFDDQFSVERPDGSNFTLKIRSTKLEDSAMYFCASSVQGVYGYTFGSGTRLTVV.

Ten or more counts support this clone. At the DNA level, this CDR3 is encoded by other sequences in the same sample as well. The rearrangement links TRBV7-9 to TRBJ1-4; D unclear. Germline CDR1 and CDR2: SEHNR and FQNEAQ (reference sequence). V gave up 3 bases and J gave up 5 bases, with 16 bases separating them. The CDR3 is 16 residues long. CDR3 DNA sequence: TGTGCCAGCAGCTTGGTTTCGGGAACTACCAATGAAAAACTGTTTTTT. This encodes CASSLVSGTTNEKLFF.

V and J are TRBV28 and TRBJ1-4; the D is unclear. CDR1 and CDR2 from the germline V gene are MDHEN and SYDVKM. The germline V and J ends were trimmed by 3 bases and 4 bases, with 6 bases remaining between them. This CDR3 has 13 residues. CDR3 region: CASSFGINEKLFF. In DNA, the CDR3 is TGTGCCAGCAGTTTCGGGATTAATGAAAAACTGTTTTTT. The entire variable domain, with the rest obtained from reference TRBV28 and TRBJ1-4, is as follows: DVKVTQSSRYLVKRTGEKVFLECVQDMDHENMFWYRQDPGLGLRLIYFSYDVKMKEKGDIPEGYSVSREKKERFSLILESASTNQTSMYLCASSFGINEKLFFGSGTQLSVL.

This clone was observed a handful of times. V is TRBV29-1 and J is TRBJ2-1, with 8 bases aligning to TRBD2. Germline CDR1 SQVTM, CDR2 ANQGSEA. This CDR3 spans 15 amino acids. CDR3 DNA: TGCGCATCCGGGGGGGGCCTAATCTCCTACAATGAGCAGTTCTTC. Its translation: CASGGGLISYNEQFF.

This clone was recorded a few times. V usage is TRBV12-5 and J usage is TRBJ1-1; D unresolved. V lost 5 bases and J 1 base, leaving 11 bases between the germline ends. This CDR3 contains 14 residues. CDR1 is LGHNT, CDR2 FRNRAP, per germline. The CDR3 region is CASGPPSKNTEAFF. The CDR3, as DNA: TGTGCTAGTGGTCCCCCGAGCAAGAACACTGAAGCTTTCTTT.

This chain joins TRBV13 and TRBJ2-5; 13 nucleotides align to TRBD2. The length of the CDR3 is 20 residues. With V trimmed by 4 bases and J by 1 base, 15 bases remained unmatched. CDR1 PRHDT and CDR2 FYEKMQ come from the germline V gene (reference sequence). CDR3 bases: TGTGCCAGCAGCTCCTCCCGACTAGCGGGGGGCTACCGGGTCCAAGAGACCCAGTACTTC. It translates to CASSSSRLAGGYRVQETQYF. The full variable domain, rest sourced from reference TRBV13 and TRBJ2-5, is AAGVIQSPRHLIKEKRETATLKCYPIPRHDTVYWYQQGPGQDPQFLISFYEKMQSDKGSIPDRFSAQQFSDYHSELNMSSLELGDSALYFCASSSSRLAGGYRVQETQYFGPGTRLLVL.

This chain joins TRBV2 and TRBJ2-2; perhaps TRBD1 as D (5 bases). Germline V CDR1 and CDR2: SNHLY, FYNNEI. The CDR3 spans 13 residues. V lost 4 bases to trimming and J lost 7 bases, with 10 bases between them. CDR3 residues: CASSGQGGGELFF. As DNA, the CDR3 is TGTGCCAGCAGTGGCCAGGGCGGCGGGGAGCTGTTTTTT.

The CDR3 bases are TGTGCCAGCAGCCGTGGGACAGATTACGAGCAGTACTTC. Encoded protein: CASSRGTDYEQYF. The V and J genes are TRBV3-1 (or the pseudogene TRBV3-2) and TRBJ2-7; 7 bases line up with TRBD1. This CDR3 spans 13 amino acids. CDR1 and CDR2 from the germline V gene are LGHDT and YNNKEL (reference sequence). V shed 4 bases, J shed 4 bases, and the junction held 4 bases outside the gene matches.

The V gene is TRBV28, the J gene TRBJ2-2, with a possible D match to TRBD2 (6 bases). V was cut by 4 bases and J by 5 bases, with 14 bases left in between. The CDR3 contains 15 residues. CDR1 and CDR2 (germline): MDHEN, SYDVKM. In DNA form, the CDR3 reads TGTGCCAGCAGTTCAGGGCTAGCGCGGACCGGGGAGCTGTTTTTT. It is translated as CASSSGLARTGELFF.

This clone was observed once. The CDR3 DNA reads as TGCGCCAGCAGCTTACAGGGAAACTATGGCTACACCTTC. Translation gives CASSLQGNYGYTF. V gene TRBV5-1 combines with J gene TRBJ1-2, with D perhaps matching TRBD1 (6 bases). Germline V lookup: CDR1 SGHRS, CDR2 YFSETQ. V was shortened by 2 bases and J by 2 bases, with 7 bases between the two germline ends. The CDR3 extends over 13 amino acids. Complete variable domain (other parts from reference TRBV5-1 and TRBJ1-2): KAGVTQTPRYLIKTRGQQVTLSCSPISGHRSVSWYQQTPGQGLQFLFEYFSETQRNKGNFPGRFSGRQFSNSRSEMNVSTLELGDSALYLCASSLQGNYGYTFGSGTRLTVV.